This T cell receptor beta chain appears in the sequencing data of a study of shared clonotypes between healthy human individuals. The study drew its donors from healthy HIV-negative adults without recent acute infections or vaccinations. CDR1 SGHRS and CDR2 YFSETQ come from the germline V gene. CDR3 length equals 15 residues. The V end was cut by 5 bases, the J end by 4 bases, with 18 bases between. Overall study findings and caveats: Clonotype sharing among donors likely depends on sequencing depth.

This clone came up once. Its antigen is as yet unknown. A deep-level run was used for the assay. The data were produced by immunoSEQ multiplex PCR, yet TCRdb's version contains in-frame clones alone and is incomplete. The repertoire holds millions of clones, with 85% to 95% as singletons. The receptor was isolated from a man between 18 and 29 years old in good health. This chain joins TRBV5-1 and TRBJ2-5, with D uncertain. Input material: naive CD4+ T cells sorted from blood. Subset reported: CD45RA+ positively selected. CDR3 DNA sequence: TGCGCCAGCAGGGTCCTTCCAAATATGGCAGAGACCCAGTACTTC. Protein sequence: CASRVLPNMAETQYF.